This T cell receptor (beta chain) was documented in a study of T cell changes during pregnancy in multiple sclerosis. Measured with immunoSEQ multiplex PCR; TCRdb has only the in-frame clones, and not every one. This sample yields tens of thousands of clones, of which about 89% are seen a single time; under 3.5% belongs to the top ten. This CDR3 contains 14 residues. The germline V gene has CDR1 SNHLY and CDR2 FYNNEI. V lost 10 bases to trimming and J lost 8 bases; unmatched junction nucleotides: 11. The chain uses TRBV2 and TRBJ1-6; 7 bases are a match to TRBD1. Sequencing used CD4+ T cells from peripheral blood mononuclear cells, obtained in the first trimester of pregnancy. The source is a female donor in good health, enrolled as a control in a pregnancy study. The CDR3 nucleotides are TGTGCCACCGGATCCGGGACAGCACATTCACCCCTCCACTTT. Translation gives CATGSGTAHSPLHF.